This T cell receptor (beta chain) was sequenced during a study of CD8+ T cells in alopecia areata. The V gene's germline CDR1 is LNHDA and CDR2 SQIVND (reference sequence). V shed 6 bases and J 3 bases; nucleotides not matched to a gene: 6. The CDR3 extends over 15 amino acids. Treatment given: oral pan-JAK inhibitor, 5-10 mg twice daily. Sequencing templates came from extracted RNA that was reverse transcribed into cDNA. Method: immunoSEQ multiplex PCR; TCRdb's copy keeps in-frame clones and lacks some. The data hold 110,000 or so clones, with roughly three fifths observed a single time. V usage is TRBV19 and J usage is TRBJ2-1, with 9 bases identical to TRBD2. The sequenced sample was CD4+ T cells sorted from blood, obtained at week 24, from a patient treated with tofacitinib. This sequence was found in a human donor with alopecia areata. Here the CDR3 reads CASRWLAGDYNEQFF. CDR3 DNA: TGTGCCAGTAGGTGGTTAGCGGGGGACTACAATGAGCAGTTCTTC.